This T cell receptor beta chain was recovered during a study of response to subunit inactivated influenza vaccine. TCRdb reanalysed the RT-PCR reads using MiXCR and keeps one entry per CDR3 protein. The sample records hundreds of thousands of distinct CDR3 sequences, about 7.6% being singletons. Findings and caveats of the study: Seasonal influenza vaccination, on each occasion, was suggested by the authors to recruit few new T cells.

This CDR3 spans 16 amino acids. Trimming at V came to 7 bases and at J to 0 bases, leaving 9 bases not matched to a gene. Germline V gives CDR1 SNHLY, CDR2 FYNNEI. This clonotype was seen many times. Its antigen is unknown. This receptor was identified in a man aged 50 to 69 who received an inactivated influenza vaccine. The sequencing here drew on PBMCs from blood, taken less than 25 months after vaccination. The chain joins TRBV2 to TRBJ2-1; TRBD2 agrees at 7 bases. The CDR3: CASTGLAVTSYNEQFF. The CDR3 bases are TGTGCCAGCACTGGGCTAGCGGTCACCTCCTACAATGAGCAGTTCTTC.